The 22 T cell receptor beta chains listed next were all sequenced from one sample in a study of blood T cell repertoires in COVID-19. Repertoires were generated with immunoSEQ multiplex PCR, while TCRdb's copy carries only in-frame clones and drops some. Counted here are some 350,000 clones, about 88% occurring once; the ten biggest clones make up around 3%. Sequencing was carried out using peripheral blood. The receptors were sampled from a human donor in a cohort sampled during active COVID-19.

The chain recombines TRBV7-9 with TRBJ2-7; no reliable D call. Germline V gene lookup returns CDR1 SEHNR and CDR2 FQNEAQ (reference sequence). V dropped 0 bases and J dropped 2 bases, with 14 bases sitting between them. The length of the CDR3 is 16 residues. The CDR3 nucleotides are TGTGCCAGCAGCTTAGCTTCTTCGGCAGGCACCTACGAGCAGTACTTC. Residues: CASSLASSAGTYEQYF.

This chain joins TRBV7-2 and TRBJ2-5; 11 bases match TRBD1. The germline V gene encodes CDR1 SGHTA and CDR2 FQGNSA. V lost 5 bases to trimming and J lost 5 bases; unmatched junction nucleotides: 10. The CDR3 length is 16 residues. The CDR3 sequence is CASSPPRTGGGETQYF. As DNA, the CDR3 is TGTGCCAGCAGCCCCCCCCGGACAGGGGGCGGGGAGACCCAGTACTTC.

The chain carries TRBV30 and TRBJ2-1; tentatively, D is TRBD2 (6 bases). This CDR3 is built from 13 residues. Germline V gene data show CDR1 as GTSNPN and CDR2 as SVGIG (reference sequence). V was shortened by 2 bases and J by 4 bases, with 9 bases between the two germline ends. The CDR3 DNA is TGTGCCTGGAGTCGGGGGAGTTACAATGAGCAGTTCTTC. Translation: CAWSRGSYNEQFF.

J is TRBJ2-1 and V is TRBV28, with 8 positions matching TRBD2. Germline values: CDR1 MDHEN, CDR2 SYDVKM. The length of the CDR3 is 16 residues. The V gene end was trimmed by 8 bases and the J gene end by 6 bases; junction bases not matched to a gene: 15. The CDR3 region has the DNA TGTGCCAGCTCGGCTCCGGGGACTAGGGACCTCAATGAGCAGTTCTTC. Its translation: CASSAPGTRDLNEQFF.

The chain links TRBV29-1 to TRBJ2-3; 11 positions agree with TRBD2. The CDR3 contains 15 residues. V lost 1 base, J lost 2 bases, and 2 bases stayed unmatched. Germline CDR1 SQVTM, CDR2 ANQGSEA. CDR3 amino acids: CSVEASGRTTDTQYF. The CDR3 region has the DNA TGCAGCGTTGAAGCTAGCGGGAGGACCACAGATACGCAGTATTTT.

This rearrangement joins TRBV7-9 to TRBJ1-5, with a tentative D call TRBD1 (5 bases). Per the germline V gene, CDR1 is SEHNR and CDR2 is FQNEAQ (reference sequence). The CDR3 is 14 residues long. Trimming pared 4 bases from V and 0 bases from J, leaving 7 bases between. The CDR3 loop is CASSYDSSNQPQHF. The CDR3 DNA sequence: TGTGCCAGCAGCTATGACAGTAGCAATCAGCCCCAGCATTTT. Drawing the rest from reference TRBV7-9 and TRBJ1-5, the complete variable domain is DTGVSQNPRHKITKRGQNVTFRCDPISEHNRLYWYRQTLGQGPEFLTYFQNEAQLEKSRLLSDRFSAERPKGSFSTLEIQRTEQGDSAMYLCASSYDSSNQPQHFGDGTRLSIL.

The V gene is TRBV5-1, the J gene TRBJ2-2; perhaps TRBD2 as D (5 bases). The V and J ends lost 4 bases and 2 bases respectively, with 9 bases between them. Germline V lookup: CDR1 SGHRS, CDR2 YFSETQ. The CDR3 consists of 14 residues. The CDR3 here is CASSAGLNTGELFF. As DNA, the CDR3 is TGCGCCAGCAGCGCGGGCCTTAACACCGGGGAGCTGTTTTTT.

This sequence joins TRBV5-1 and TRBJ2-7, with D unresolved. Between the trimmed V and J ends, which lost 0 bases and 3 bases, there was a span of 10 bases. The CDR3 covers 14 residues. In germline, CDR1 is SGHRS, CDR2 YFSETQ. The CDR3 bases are TGCGCCAGCAGCTTGGACGTTAGGAGCTACGAGCAGTACTTC. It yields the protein CASSLDVRSYEQYF.

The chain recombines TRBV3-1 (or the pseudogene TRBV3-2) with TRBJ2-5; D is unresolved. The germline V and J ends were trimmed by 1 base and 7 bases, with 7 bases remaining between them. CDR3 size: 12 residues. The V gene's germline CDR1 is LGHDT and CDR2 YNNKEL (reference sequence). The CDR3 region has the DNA TGTGCCAGCAGCCAAGGAGGAAGGACCCAGTACTTC. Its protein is CASSQGGRTQYF.

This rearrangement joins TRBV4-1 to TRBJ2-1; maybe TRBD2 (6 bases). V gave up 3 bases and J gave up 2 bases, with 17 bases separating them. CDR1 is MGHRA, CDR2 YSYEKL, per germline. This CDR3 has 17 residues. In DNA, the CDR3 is TGCGCCAGCAGCCACCATACGACTAGAGTGCCCTACAATGAGCAGTTCTTC. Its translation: CASSHHTTRVPYNEQFF.

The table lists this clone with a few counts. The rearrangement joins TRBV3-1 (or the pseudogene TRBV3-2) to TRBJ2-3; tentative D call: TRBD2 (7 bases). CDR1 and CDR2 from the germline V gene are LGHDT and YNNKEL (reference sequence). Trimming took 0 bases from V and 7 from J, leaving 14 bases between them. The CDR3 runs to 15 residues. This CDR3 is CASSQDAGAQNTQYF. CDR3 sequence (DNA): TGTGCCAGCAGCCAAGATGCGGGGGCTCAGAATACGCAGTATTTT.

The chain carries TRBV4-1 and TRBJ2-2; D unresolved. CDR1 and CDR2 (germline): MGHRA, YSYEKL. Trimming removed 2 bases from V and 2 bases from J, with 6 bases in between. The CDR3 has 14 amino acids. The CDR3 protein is CASSQLYNTGELFF. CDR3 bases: TGCGCCAGCAGCCAACTCTACAACACCGGGGAGCTGTTTTTT.

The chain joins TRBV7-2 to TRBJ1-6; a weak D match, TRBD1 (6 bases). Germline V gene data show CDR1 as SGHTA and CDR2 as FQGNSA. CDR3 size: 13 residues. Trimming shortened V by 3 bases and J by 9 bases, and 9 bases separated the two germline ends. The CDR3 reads CASSLSGVSPLHF. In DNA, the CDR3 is TGTGCCAGCAGCTTGTCAGGGGTTTCACCCCTCCACTTT.

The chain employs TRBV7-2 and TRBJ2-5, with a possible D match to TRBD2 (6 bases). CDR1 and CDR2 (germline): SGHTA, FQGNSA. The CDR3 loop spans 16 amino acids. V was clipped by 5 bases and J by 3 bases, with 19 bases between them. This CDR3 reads CASSPPGVGLKETQYF. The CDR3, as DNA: TGTGCCAGCAGCCCCCCGGGGGTTGGATTAAAAGAGACCCAGTACTTC.

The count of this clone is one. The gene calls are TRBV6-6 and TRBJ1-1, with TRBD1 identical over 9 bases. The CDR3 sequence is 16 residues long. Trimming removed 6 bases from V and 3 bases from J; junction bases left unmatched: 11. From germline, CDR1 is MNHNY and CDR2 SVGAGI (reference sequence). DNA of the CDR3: TGTGCCAGCAGCCCCGGGACAGGGAAGAGATACACTGAAGCTTTCTTT. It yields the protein CASSPGTGKRYTEAFF.

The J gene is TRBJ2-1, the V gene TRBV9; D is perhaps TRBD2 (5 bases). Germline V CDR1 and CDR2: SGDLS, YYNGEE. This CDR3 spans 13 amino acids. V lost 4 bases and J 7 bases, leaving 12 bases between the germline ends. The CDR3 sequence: CASSYSAQNEQFF. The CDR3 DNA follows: TGTGCCAGCAGCTATAGCGCCCAAAATGAGCAGTTCTTC.

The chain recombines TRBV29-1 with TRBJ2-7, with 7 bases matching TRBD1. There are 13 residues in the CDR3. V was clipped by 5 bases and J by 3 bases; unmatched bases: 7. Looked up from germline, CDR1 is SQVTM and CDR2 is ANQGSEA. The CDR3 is CSVRAGGSYEQYF. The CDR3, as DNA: TGCAGCGTTCGGGCAGGGGGTAGCTACGAGCAGTACTTC.

The CDR3 here is CASSPGQGEGETQYF. The CDR3 DNA sequence: TGTGCCAGCTCACCGGGACAGGGGGAGGGAGAGACCCAGTACTTC. V and J are TRBV2 and TRBJ2-5; 11 bases are shared with TRBD1. Germline CDR1 reads SNHLY; CDR2 reads FYNNEI. This CDR3 is built from 15 residues. Germline trimming cut 8 bases from V and 4 bases from J; bases unmatched to any gene: 9.

The CDR3 loop is CASSQGWMTEAFF. Written as DNA, the CDR3 is TGTGCCAGCTCCCAGGGGTGGATGACTGAAGCTTTCTTT. The chain links TRBV18 to TRBJ1-1, with D maybe TRBD1 (6 bases). Trimming cost V 6 bases and J 5 bases, with 13 bases left between them. CDR1 is KGHSH and CDR2 is LQKENI in the germline V gene. This CDR3 region has 13 residues.

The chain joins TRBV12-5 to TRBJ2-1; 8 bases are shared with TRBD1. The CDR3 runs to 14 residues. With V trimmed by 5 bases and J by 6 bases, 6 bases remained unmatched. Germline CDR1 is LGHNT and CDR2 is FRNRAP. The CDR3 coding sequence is TGTGCTAGTGGTCCGGGGACAGGCGGCAATGAGCAGTTCTTC. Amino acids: CASGPGTGGNEQFF.

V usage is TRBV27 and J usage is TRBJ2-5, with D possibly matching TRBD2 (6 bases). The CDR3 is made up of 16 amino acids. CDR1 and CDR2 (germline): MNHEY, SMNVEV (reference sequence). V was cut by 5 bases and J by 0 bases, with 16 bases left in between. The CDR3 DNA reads TGTGCCAGCAGTGACGGGGGATCGGTCCACCAAGAGACCCAGTACTTC. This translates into CASSDGGSVHQETQYF.

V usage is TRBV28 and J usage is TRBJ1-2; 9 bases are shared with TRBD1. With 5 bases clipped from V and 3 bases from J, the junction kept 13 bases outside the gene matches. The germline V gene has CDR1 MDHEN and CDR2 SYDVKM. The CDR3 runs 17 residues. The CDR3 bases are TGTGCCAGCAGTGACTTAACCGGACAGGGGCTACACTATGGCTACACCTTC. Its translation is CASSDLTGQGLHYGYTF.